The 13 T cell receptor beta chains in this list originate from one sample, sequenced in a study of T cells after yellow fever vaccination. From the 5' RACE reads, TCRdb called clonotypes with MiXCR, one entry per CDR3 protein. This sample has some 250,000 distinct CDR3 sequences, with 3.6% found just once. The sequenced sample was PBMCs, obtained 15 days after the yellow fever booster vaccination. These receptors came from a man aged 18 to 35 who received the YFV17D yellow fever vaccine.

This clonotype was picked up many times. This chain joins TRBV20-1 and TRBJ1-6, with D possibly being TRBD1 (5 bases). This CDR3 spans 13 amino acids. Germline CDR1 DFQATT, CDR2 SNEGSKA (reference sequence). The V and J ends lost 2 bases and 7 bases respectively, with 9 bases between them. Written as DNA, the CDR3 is TGCAGTGCTAGACAGGGAGGGAATTCACCCCTCCACTTT. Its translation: CSARQGGNSPLHF.

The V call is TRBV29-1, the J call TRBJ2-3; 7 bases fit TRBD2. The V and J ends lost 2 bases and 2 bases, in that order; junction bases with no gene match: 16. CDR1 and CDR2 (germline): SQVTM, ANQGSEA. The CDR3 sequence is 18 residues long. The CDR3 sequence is CSVEWARAGREITDTQYF. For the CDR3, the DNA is TGCAGCGTTGAATGGGCCAGAGCGGGGAGGGAGATCACAGATACGCAGTATTTT.

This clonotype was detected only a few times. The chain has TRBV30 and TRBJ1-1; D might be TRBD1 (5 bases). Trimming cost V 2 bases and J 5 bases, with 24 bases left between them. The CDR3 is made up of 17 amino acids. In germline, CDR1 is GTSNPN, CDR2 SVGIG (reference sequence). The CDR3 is CAWSLRLFSGRGTEAFF. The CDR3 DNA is TGTGCCTGGAGTTTGAGACTCTTCTCGGGGCGAGGAACTGAAGCTTTCTTT.

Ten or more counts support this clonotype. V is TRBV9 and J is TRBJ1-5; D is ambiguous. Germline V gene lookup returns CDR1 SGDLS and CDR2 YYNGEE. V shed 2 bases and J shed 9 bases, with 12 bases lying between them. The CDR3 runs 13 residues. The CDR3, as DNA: TGTGCCAGCAGCGTTCGGGCTGTCTCGCCCCAGCATTTT. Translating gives CASSVRAVSPQHF.

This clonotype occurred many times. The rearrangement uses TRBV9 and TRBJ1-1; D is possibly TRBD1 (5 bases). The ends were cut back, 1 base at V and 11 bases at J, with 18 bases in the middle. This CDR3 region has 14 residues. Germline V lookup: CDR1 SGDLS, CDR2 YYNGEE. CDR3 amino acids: CASSVFGTQGGAFF. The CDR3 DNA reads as TGTGCCAGCAGCGTATTCGGGACCCAAGGTGGGGCTTTCTTT.

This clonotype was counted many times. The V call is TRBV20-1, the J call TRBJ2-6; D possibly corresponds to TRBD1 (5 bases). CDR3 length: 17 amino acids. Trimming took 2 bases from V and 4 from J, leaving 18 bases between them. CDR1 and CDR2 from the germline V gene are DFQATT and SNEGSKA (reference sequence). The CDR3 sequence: CSARILDTAGGANVLTF. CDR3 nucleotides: TGCAGTGCTAGAATACTGGACACCGCAGGAGGGGCCAACGTCCTGACTTTC.

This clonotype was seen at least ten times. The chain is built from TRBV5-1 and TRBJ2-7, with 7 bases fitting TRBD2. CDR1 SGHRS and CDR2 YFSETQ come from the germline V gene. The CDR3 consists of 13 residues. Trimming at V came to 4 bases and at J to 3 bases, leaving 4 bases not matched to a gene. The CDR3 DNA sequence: TGCGCCAGCAGCGGGGGGGACGGCTACGAGCAGTACTTC. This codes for CASSGGDGYEQYF.

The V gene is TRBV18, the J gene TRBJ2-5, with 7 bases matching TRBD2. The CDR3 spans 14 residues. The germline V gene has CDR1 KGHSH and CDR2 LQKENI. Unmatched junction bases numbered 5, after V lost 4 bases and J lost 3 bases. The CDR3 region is CASSLGLTKETQYF. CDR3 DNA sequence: TGTGCCAGCTCACTGGGACTAACAAAAGAGACCCAGTACTTC.

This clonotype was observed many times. CDR3 in amino acids: CASGPDSRAFYYEQYF. The CDR3 DNA reads TGTGCCAGCGGGCCAGACAGCCGAGCCTTTTACTACGAGCAGTACTTC. The genes are TRBV7-6 and TRBJ2-7; TRBD1 is a possible D gene (5 bases). Germline loops: CDR1 SGHVS, CDR2 FNYEAQ. The CDR3 contains 16 residues. V was clipped by 8 bases and J by 3 bases, with 23 bases between them.

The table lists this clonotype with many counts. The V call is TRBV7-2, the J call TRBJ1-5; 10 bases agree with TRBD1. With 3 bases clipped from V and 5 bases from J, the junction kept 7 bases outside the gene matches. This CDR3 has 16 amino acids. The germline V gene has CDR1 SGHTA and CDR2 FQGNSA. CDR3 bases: TGTGCCAGCAGCTTGCAAGCGGGACAGGGGTATCAGCCCCAGCATTTT. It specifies CASSLQAGQGYQPQHF.

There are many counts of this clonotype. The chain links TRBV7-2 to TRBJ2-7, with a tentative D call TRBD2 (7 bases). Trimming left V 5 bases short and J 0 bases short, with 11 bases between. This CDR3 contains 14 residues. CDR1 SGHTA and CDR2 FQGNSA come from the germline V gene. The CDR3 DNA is TGTGCCAGCAGCCTGCGGGGGCCCTCCTACGAGCAGTACTTC. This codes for CASSLRGPSYEQYF.

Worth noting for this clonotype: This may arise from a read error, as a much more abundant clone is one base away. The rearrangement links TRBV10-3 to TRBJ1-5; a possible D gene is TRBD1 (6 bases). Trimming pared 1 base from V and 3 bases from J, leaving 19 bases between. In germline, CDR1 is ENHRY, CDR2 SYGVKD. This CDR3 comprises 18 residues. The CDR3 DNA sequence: TGTGCCATCAGTGAGTTGACAGGCGACCTCGTATCCAATCAGCCCCAGCATTTT. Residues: CAISELTGDLVSNQPQHF.

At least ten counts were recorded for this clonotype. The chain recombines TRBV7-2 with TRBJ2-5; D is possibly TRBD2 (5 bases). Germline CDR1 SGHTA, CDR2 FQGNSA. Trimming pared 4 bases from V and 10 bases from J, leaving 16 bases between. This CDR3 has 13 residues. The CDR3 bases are TGTGCCAGCAGCTCCCGGGGAGAGCGCAACCAGTACTTC. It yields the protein CASSSRGERNQYF.